These 20 T cell receptor beta chains came from one sample sequenced in a study of OX40 agonist ivuxolimab in advanced cancers. Here immunoSEQ multiplex PCR was the method, and the copy in TCRdb shows in-frame clones only, minus some. The sample has tens of thousands of clones; around 87% are singletons. Material: CD4+ or CD8+ T cells sorted from blood, obtained in a trial of the OX40 agonist ivuxolimab. The receptors shown here come from an adult with an advanced solid tumor such as melanoma, head and neck, liver or kidney cancer.

The CDR3 DNA is TGTGCCAGCAGTTTACGGGGATATACCTACGAGCAGTACTTC. Translation gives CASSLRGYTYEQYF. The chain links TRBV28 to TRBJ2-7; tentatively, D is TRBD2 (5 bases). Looked up from germline, CDR1 is MDHEN and CDR2 is SYDVKM. Trimming pared 2 bases from V and 2 bases from J, leaving 10 bases between. The CDR3 is 14 amino acids.

J is TRBJ1-2 and V is TRBV5-1; 9 bases map to TRBD1. Germline V CDR1 and CDR2: SGHRS, YFSETQ. Unmatched junction bases numbered 8, after V lost 6 bases and J lost 5 bases. There are 14 residues in the CDR3. This CDR3 is CASKLQGAPYGYTF. CDR3 nucleotides: TGCGCCAGCAAATTACAGGGGGCACCTTATGGCTACACCTTC.

This clone was counted a single time. The chain links TRBV7-9 to TRBJ1-5; 8 bases are a match to TRBD1. This CDR3 contains 14 residues. Germline CDR1 and CDR2: SEHNR and FQNEAQ (reference sequence). Unmatched junction bases numbered 3, after V lost 4 bases and J lost 4 bases. The CDR3 nucleotides are TGTGCCAGCAGCTCTGACAGGGGAAATCAGCCCCAGCATTTT. Its translation is CASSSDRGNQPQHF.

This clone was seen a single time. The V and J genes are TRBV28 and TRBJ1-2; D not certain. The CDR3 sequence is 14 residues long. CDR1 MDHEN and CDR2 SYDVKM come from the germline V gene. V was shortened by 1 base and J by 3 bases, with 9 bases between the two germline ends. CDR3 bases: TGTGCCAGCAGTTTATTGAGTTTCGACTATGGCTACACCTTC. This sequence encodes CASSLLSFDYGYTF.

The CDR3, as DNA: TGTGCCAGCAGTATGAGCAATCAGCCCCAGCATTTT. This codes for CASSMSNQPQHF. V gene TRBV6-1 combines with J gene TRBJ1-5; no firm D call. The CDR3 runs 12 residues. In germline, CDR1 is MNHNS, CDR2 SASEGT. With 5 bases removed from V and 1 base from J, the gap between germline ends came to 3 bases.

The chain uses TRBV7-8 and TRBJ1-5, with D unclear. The CDR3 totals 14 residues. Trimming took off 8 bases at V and 9 bases at J, with 20 bases between the two ends. CDR1 is SGHVS and CDR2 is FQNEAQ in the germline V gene. The CDR3 protein is CASGQTSQGRPQHF. CDR3 bases: TGTGCCAGCGGCCAGACGTCCCAAGGACGGCCCCAGCATTTT.

The chain employs TRBV5-8 and TRBJ2-7, with D unclear. This CDR3 is 13 amino acids long. Germline V gives CDR1 SGHTS, CDR2 YDEGEE. V shed 2 bases and J shed 2 bases, with 8 bases lying between them. The CDR3 region is CASSLYGAYEQYF. The CDR3 DNA reads as TGTGCCAGCAGCTTATACGGAGCCTACGAGCAGTACTTC.

The V gene is TRBV4-3, the J gene TRBJ2-7; TRBD2 matches at 12 bases. The CDR3 covers 17 residues. Germline V CDR1 and CDR2: LGHNA, YSLEER. The junction had 5 bases not matched to a gene; V was cut back by 0 bases and J by 2 bases. The CDR3 bases are TGCGCCAGCAGCCAAGACCCTCGGACTAGCGGGGCCTACGAGCAGTACTTC. Its translation: CASSQDPRTSGAYEQYF.

The chain employs TRBV6-1 and TRBJ1-2; the D is unclear. Germline V lookup: CDR1 MNHNS, CDR2 SASEGT. V gave up 2 bases and J gave up 3 bases, with 10 bases separating them. The CDR3 is made up of 14 amino acids. The CDR3 DNA is TGTGCCAGCAGTGAACTAGGATCCCACTATGGCTACACCTTC. Protein: CASSELGSHYGYTF.

This CDR3 reads CASSLSSFLNEQFF. The CDR3 DNA sequence: TGTGCCAGCAGTTTGAGTAGTTTCCTCAATGAGCAGTTCTTC. The V call is TRBV27, the J call TRBJ2-1; D ambiguous. V shed 3 bases and J shed 6 bases, with 12 bases lying between them. The CDR3 length is 14 residues. Germline V gene sequence: CDR1 MNHEY, CDR2 SMNVEV (reference sequence).

The chain links TRBV6-6 to TRBJ2-7; 8 bases are a match to TRBD1. The CDR3 runs 13 residues. Germline lookup yields CDR1 MNHNY and CDR2 SVGAGI (reference sequence). Trimming removed 5 bases from V and 2 bases from J; junction bases left unmatched: 2. CDR3 loop: CASSTGGPYEQYF. The CDR3 region has the DNA TGTGCCAGCAGTACAGGGGGACCCTACGAGCAGTACTTC.

The chain combines TRBV19 with TRBJ1-5, with TRBD1 matching over 12 bases. Trimming at V came to 5 bases and at J to 2 bases, leaving 13 bases not matched to a gene. This CDR3 has 19 amino acids. Germline V CDR1 and CDR2: LNHDA, SQIVND (reference sequence). The CDR3 nucleotides read TGTGCCAGTAGTGGATGGGACAGGGGGCACACTAGTGGCAATCAGCCCCAGCATTTT. It translates to CASSGWDRGHTSGNQPQHF.

This clone ranks as medium-sized. The rearrangement links TRBV29-1 to TRBJ2-7; D may correspond to TRBD1 or TRBD2 (5 bases each). Deletions cut 6 bases from V and 6 bases from J, with 12 bases between. CDR1 and CDR2 (germline): SQVTM, ANQGSEA. The CDR3 is made up of 11 amino acids. CDR3 residues: CSVGDPGEQYF. The CDR3 bases are TGCAGCGTGGGGGACCCTGGCGAGCAGTACTTC.

This clone was detected only once. The chain carries TRBV4-1 and TRBJ2-7; 8 nucleotides align to TRBD2. Germline-derived CDR1 and CDR2 are MGHRA and YSYEKL. CDR3 length: 15 residues. J was trimmed by 4 bases and V by 1 base; bases with no gene match: 6. The CDR3 DNA follows: TGCGCCAGCAGCCAAGTTTCGGCTAGCGGGTACGAGCAGTACTTC. Its protein product is CASSQVSASGYEQYF.

CDR3 sequence: CASSFGTYGDEQYF. The CDR3 DNA is TGTGCCAGCAGTTTTGGCACATATGGGGACGAGCAGTACTTC. This rearrangement joins TRBV27 to TRBJ2-7; unclear D gene. CDR1 and CDR2 (germline): MNHEY, SMNVEV (reference sequence). The CDR3 runs 14 residues. The V end was cut by 3 bases, the J end by 5 bases, with 14 bases between.

DNA for the CDR3: TGCAGCGTTGGGTTAGGGAACACTGAAGCTTTCTTT. This gives the protein CSVGLGNTEAFF. The V and J genes are TRBV29-1 and TRBJ1-1, with D hard to call. V was cut by 4 bases and J by 1 base, with 7 bases left in between. The CDR3 is 12 residues long. CDR1 and CDR2 (germline): SQVTM, ANQGSEA.

The rearrangement joins TRBV21-1 to TRBJ2-7; the table's D call TRBD1 went unverified against the DNA. TRBV21-1 is a documented pseudogene. The CDR3 is made up of 13 amino acids. CDR3 coding DNA: TGTGCCAGCATCGGACAGGGATCCTACGAGCAGTACGTC. Protein sequence: CASIGQGSYEQYV.

V usage is TRBV6-5 and J usage is TRBJ1-5; no clear D gene. The V end was cut by 2 bases, the J end by 6 bases, with 11 bases between. The CDR3 totals 14 residues. CDR1 is MNHEY, CDR2 SVGAGI, per germline. This chain's CDR3 is CASSYPRRVQPQHF. In DNA, the CDR3 is TGTGCCAGCAGTTACCCGCGGAGGGTTCAGCCCCAGCATTTT.

This sequence joins TRBV7-9 and TRBJ2-1; TRBD1 is a possible D gene (5 bases). Trimming removed 4 bases from V and 5 bases from J, with 12 bases in between. The CDR3 consists of 14 residues. Germline lookup yields CDR1 SEHNR and CDR2 FQNEAQ (reference sequence). This CDR3 reads CASSYWGADNEQFF. The CDR3 nucleotides are TGTGCCAGCAGCTATTGGGGCGCTGACAATGAGCAGTTCTTC.

This chain connects TRBV10-2 to TRBJ1-2; unclear D gene. Trimming took off 5 bases at V and 5 bases at J, with 9 bases between the two ends. The CDR3 extends over 12 amino acids. Germline CDR1 and CDR2: WSHSY and SAAADI. CDR3 in amino acids: CASSPGNYGYTF. Here the CDR3 DNA reads TGCGCCAGCAGTCCCGGGAATTATGGCTACACCTTC.